Below, 21 T cell receptor beta chains from the same sample are listed, as sequenced in a study of cytomegalovirus exposure and HLA in healthy donors. The study ran its PCR with 60 Vbeta and 13 Jbeta primers. Profiled with immunoSEQ multiplex PCR; TCRdb holds only in-frame clones, not every one. The sample includes about 90,000 clones, roughly four fifths seen only once; the top ten take 4.6%. Sequenced material: PBMCs. The source of these receptors is a woman between 35 and 50 years old in good health and CMV-seropositive.

V gene TRBV19 combines with J gene TRBJ2-7; the match to TRBD2 covers 7 bases. The CDR3 covers 15 residues. V trimming: 0 bases; J trimming: 0 bases; junction bases outside the gene matches: 2. Per germline, CDR1 LNHDA and CDR2 SQIVND (reference sequence). DNA of the CDR3: TGTGCCAGTAGTATAGATCGGGACTACTCCTACGAGCAGTACTTC. This translates into CASSIDRDYSYEQYF.

Here the CDR3 reads CASSQGGIDYNEQFF. The CDR3, as DNA: TGTGCCAGCAGCCAAGGCGGGATCGACTACAATGAGCAGTTCTTC. J is TRBJ2-1 and V is TRBV14, with D possibly being TRBD2 (6 bases). Germline loops: CDR1 SGHDN, CDR2 FVKESK. There are 15 residues in the CDR3. Trimming removed 1 base from V and 3 bases from J, with 10 bases in between.

The CDR3 is CASSLGRTYEQYF. The CDR3 nucleotides are TGTGCCAGCAGCTTAGGCAGAACCTACGAGCAGTACTTC. The genes are TRBV7-2 and TRBJ2-7; D uncertain. Germline V gene data show CDR1 as SGHTA and CDR2 as FQGNSA. With 1 base removed from V and 2 bases from J, the gap between germline ends came to 6 bases. The CDR3 extends over 13 amino acids. Together with reference TRBV7-2 and TRBJ2-7, the CDR3 gives the full variable domain: GAGVSQSPSNKVTEKGKDVELRCDPISGHTALYWYRQSLGQGLEFLIYFQGNSAPDKSGLPSDRFSAERTGGSVSTLTIQRTQQEDSAVYLCASSLGRTYEQYFGPGTRLTVT.

This clone was seen a single time. At one end, the junction sequence differs from germline, possibly due to a read error. J is TRBJ2-7 and V is TRBV2, with a weak D call TRBD1 (5 bases). CDR1 and CDR2 (germline): SNHLY, FYNNEI. The CDR3 length is 14 residues. The CDR3: CASGERGRAYEQYF. CDR3 DNA: TGTGCCAGCGGTGAAAGGGGCAGGGCCTACGAGCAGTACTTC.

A word on this clone: The same CDR3 also results from other DNA sequences found in this sample. The chain links TRBV27 to TRBJ2-1; 10 bases map to TRBD2. The CDR3 spans 15 residues. Germline CDR1 is MNHEY and CDR2 is SMNVEV (reference sequence). V shed 7 bases and J 4 bases; nucleotides not matched to a gene: 7. The CDR3 region has the DNA TGTGCCAGCAACTCACTAGCGGGGTTATACAATGAGCAGTTCTTC. It encodes CASNSLAGLYNEQFF.

J is TRBJ2-2 and V is TRBV9; D is uncertain. Trimming shortened V by 0 bases and J by 0 bases, and 6 bases separated the two germline ends. This CDR3 is 15 amino acids long. The germline V gene has CDR1 SGDLS and CDR2 YYNGEE. CDR3 loop: CASSVVTSNTGELFF. The CDR3 nucleotides are TGTGCCAGCAGCGTAGTTACTTCGAACACCGGGGAGCTGTTTTTT. Full variable domain (remainder filled in from reference TRBV9 and TRBJ2-2): DSGVTQTPKHLITATGQRVTLRCSPRSGDLSVYWYQQSLDQGLQFLIQYYNGEERAKGNILERFSAQQFPDLHSELNLSSLELGDSALYFCASSVVTSNTGELFFGEGSRLTVL.

Here the CDR3 reads CASSRLAGGDTQYF. CDR3 bases: TGTGCCAGCAGCCGACTAGCGGGTGGGGATACGCAGTATTTT. V usage is TRBV7-8 and J usage is TRBJ2-3; TRBD2 agrees at 10 bases. The CDR3 has 14 residues. The junction had 5 bases not matched to a gene; V was cut back by 5 bases and J by 6 bases. CDR1 and CDR2 (germline): SGHVS, FQNEAQ.

The genes are TRBV7-6 and TRBJ2-1; 9 bases map to TRBD2. The CDR3 sequence is 17 residues long. The germline V gene has CDR1 SGHVS and CDR2 FNYEAQ. J gave up 8 bases and V 2 bases, and 13 bases lay outside the gene matches. The CDR3: CASSLRGGRASFDEQFF. The CDR3 DNA reads as TGTGCCAGCAGCTTAAGAGGCGGGAGGGCCTCTTTCGATGAGCAGTTCTTC.

CDR3 loop: CASSKGTPRVNEQFF. In DNA, the CDR3 is TGCGCCAGCAGCAAGGGAACTCCCAGGGTCAATGAGCAGTTCTTC. The chain couples TRBV5-1 to TRBJ2-1; D is perhaps TRBD1 (5 bases). Germline CDR1 is SGHRS and CDR2 is YFSETQ. The CDR3 has 15 amino acids. V shed 4 bases and J shed 6 bases, with 17 bases lying between them.

The chain recombines TRBV7-9 with TRBJ1-1; TRBD1 matches at 7 bases. The germline V gene encodes CDR1 SEHNR and CDR2 FQNEAQ (reference sequence). The V and J ends lost 6 bases and 3 bases, in that order; junction bases with no gene match: 4. There are 13 residues in the CDR3. The CDR3 protein is CASRSQGDTEAFF. CDR3 bases: TGTGCCAGCAGATCGCAGGGGGACACTGAAGCTTTCTTT.

This rearrangement joins TRBV7-2 to TRBJ1-2, with 8 bases aligning to TRBD1. Per germline, CDR1 SGHTA and CDR2 FQGNSA. This CDR3 is 13 amino acids long. J was trimmed by 4 bases and V by 7 bases; bases with no gene match: 5. The CDR3 DNA is TGTGCCAGCACCCCAGGGGGCCGCTATGGCTACACCTTC. It codes for CASTPGGRYGYTF.

This clone turned up a few times. The chain joins TRBV13 to TRBJ2-7; 8 bases map to TRBD1. Germline CDR1 and CDR2: PRHDT and FYEKMQ (reference sequence). Trimming at V came to 4 bases and at J to 4 bases, leaving 6 bases not matched to a gene. The CDR3 has 14 amino acids. The CDR3 loop is CASSYGTGFYEQYF. CDR3 nucleotides: TGTGCCAGCAGCTACGGGACAGGTTTTTACGAGCAGTACTTC.

V is TRBV7-8 and J is TRBJ2-1; D might be TRBD2 (6 bases). Germline loops: CDR1 SGHVS, CDR2 FQNEAQ. V was pared by 3 bases and J by 6 bases, with 9 bases between. The CDR3 consists of 13 residues. Here the CDR3 DNA reads TGTGCCAGCAGCTTCGGAGGGCCCAATGAGCAGTTCTTC. Protein: CASSFGGPNEQFF.

This clone was picked up one time. Additional DNA sequences in this sample encode the identical CDR3. This sequence joins TRBV18 and TRBJ2-3; 9 positions match TRBD2. Germline values: CDR1 KGHSH, CDR2 LQKENI. This CDR3 comprises 16 residues. V lost 1 base to trimming and J lost 5 bases; unmatched junction nucleotides: 7. The CDR3 DNA reads as TGTGCCAGCTCACCACTGCGGGAGGGCCGTTTAGATACGCAGTATTTT. Translated, it gives CASSPLREGRLDTQYF. Looking up the rest from reference TRBV18 and TRBJ2-3 gives the full variable domain: NAGVMQNPRHLVRRRGQEARLRCSPMKGHSHVYWYRQLPEEGLKFMVYLQKENIIDESGMPKERFSAEFPKEGPSILRIQQVVRGDSAAYFCASSPLREGRLDTQYFGPGTRLTVL.

The chain has TRBV5-6 and TRBJ2-1; 7 positions agree with TRBD2. This CDR3 is 13 amino acids long. Trimming cost V 1 base and J 9 bases; bases outside gene matches: 4. The germline gives CDR1 SGHDT, CDR2 YYEEEE. The CDR3 region is CASSLSAGFEQFF. The CDR3 DNA is TGTGCCAGCAGCTTGTCAGCGGGATTTGAGCAGTTCTTC.

The chain combines TRBV7-9 with TRBJ2-1, with 11 bases matching TRBD2. The CDR3 totals 15 residues. Germline CDR1 and CDR2: SEHNR and FQNEAQ (reference sequence). V lost 5 bases to trimming and J lost 7 bases; unmatched junction nucleotides: 7. CDR3 amino acids: CASSEGTSGLNEQFF. The CDR3 DNA follows: TGTGCCAGCAGCGAGGGGACTAGCGGTCTTAATGAGCAGTTCTTC.

V usage is TRBV18 and J usage is TRBJ2-5; perhaps TRBD2 as D (7 bases). The CDR3 has 17 amino acids. Germline lookup yields CDR1 KGHSH and CDR2 LQKENI. V was clipped by 0 bases and J by 0 bases, with 14 bases between them. CDR3 bases: TGTGCCAGCTCACCACCGGGGGCGGGAGTATACCAAGAGACCCAGTACTTC. Encoded protein: CASSPPGAGVYQETQYF.

The CDR3 sequence: CASSQSSRVTDTQYF. The CDR3 bases are TGTGCCAGCAGCCAAAGTTCCAGGGTCACAGATACGCAGTATTTT. The V gene is TRBV4-2, the J gene TRBJ2-3, with D perhaps matching TRBD1 (5 bases). With 2 bases removed from V and 2 bases from J, the gap between germline ends came to 11 bases. The CDR3 is 15 residues long. Germline lookup yields CDR1 LGHNA and CDR2 YNFKEQ.

The chain uses TRBV6-1 and TRBJ2-5; TRBD2 matches 7 bases. The end of the DNA aligns better with TRBJ2-7, so the J call may be wrong. Germline V gene sequence: CDR1 MNHNS, CDR2 SASEGT. The length of the CDR3 is 15 residues. CDR3: CASSEETSSPYEQYF. CDR3 coding DNA: TGTGCCAGCAGTGAAGAGACTAGCAGCCCCTACGAGCAGTACTTC.

The chain recombines TRBV7-3 with TRBJ2-1; D is possibly TRBD1 (7 bases). CDR1 and CDR2 (germline): SGHTA, FQGTGA. The CDR3 is made up of 16 amino acids. Trimming pared 2 bases from V and 6 bases from J, leaving 17 bases between. The CDR3 DNA is TGTGCCAGCAGCTTAGGTAGGGCAGGGGGGATCAATGAGCAGTTCTTC. Encoded protein: CASSLGRAGGINEQFF.

This chain connects TRBV7-2 to TRBJ2-1; 15 bases map to TRBD2. The CDR3 has 16 residues. The trim removed 2 bases at V and 9 bases at J, leaving 5 bases unmatched. Germline V gene sequence: CDR1 SGHTA, CDR2 FQGNSA. CDR3 amino acids: CASSLYSGLAGGEQFF. CDR3 DNA sequence: TGTGCCAGCAGCTTATATTCGGGACTAGCGGGGGGTGAGCAGTTCTTC.